A single sample is the source of the 13 T cell receptor beta chains below, sequenced in a study of T cell responses to AZD1222 COVID-19 vaccine. The data were produced by immunoSEQ multiplex PCR, yet TCRdb's version contains in-frame clones alone and is incomplete. This sample yields about 100,000 clones, of which around 89% are seen a single time; about 1.7% belongs to the top ten. Sequences were derived from peripheral blood, sampled on day 0 of AZD1222 vaccination. These TCRs come from an adult in good health.

V and J are TRBV29-1 and TRBJ1-3; no reliable D call. Germline loops: CDR1 SQVTM, CDR2 ANQGSEA. The CDR3 is made up of 11 amino acids. The ends were cut back, 2 bases at V and 4 bases at J, with 3 bases in the middle. Here the CDR3 reads CSVETGNTIYF. In nucleotides, the CDR3 is TGCAGCGTTGAAACCGGAAACACCATATATTTT.

V and J are TRBV29-1 and TRBJ1-1; TRBD1 is a possible D gene (5 bases). V shed 5 bases and J shed 1 base, with 11 bases lying between them. Germline loops: CDR1 SQVTM, CDR2 ANQGSEA. The CDR3 length is 13 residues. The chain's CDR3 is CSVHRGGNTEAFF. The DNA of the CDR3 is TGCAGCGTTCACCGGGGGGGGAACACTGAAGCTTTCTTT.

The CDR3 DNA reads as TGTGCCAGCAGTAGGACTAGCAATCAGCCCCAGCATTTT. As protein: CASSRTSNQPQHF. The chain uses TRBV28 and TRBJ1-5; D gene ambiguous. Trimming pared 5 bases from V and 0 bases from J, leaving 5 bases between. The length of the CDR3 is 13 residues. Germline assignment: CDR1 MDHEN and CDR2 SYDVKM.

This chain connects TRBV19 to TRBJ2-1, with no clear D. Germline V gives CDR1 LNHDA, CDR2 SQIVND (reference sequence). The V and J ends lost 3 bases and 6 bases respectively, with 3 bases between them. This CDR3 region has 11 residues. The CDR3 loop is CASSIPNEQFF. As DNA, the CDR3 is TGTGCCAGTAGTATCCCCAATGAGCAGTTCTTC.

The chain joins TRBV2 to TRBJ1-5, with D hard to call. Germline V gives CDR1 SNHLY, CDR2 FYNNEI. The CDR3 is 15 residues long. V was trimmed by 6 bases and J by 7 bases, leaving 19 bases between them. The CDR3 protein is CASSPFLEGRQPQHF. Here the CDR3 DNA reads TGTGCCAGCAGCCCCTTCCTGGAGGGAAGGCAGCCCCAGCATTTT.

V and J are TRBV11-1 and TRBJ1-1; D unclear. Germline V gene lookup returns CDR1 SGHAT and CDR2 FQDESV (reference sequence). The CDR3 runs to 13 residues. The V end was cut by 1 base, the J end by 10 bases, with 13 bases between. DNA of the CDR3: TGTGCCAGCAGCTTAGGGCTGACCTCGGTAGCTTTCTTT. Its protein is CASSLGLTSVAFF.

This chain joins TRBV30 and TRBJ1-1; D unclear. Germline-derived CDR1 and CDR2 are GTSNPN and SVGIG (reference sequence). V was trimmed by 6 bases and J by 0 bases, leaving 8 bases between them. The CDR3 length is 12 residues. The CDR3 loop is CACTPLNTEAFF. In DNA form, the CDR3 reads TGTGCCTGTACACCTTTGAACACTGAAGCTTTCTTT.

This chain connects TRBV6-6 to TRBJ2-5; TRBD2 might be the D (5 bases). Germline V lookup: CDR1 MNHNY, CDR2 SVGAGI (reference sequence). The length of the CDR3 is 18 residues. V lost 5 bases to trimming and J lost 2 bases, with 24 bases between them. CDR3 DNA: TGTGCCAGCAGTCCCAGACCTCGGGGTGGGTTAGCGCAAGAGACCCAGTACTTC. This sequence encodes CASSPRPRGGLAQETQYF.

This chain links TRBV5-6 with TRBJ2-1, with TRBD1 identical over 9 bases. Per germline, CDR1 SGHDT and CDR2 YYEEEE. The CDR3 is made up of 15 amino acids. V dropped 2 bases and J dropped 8; count of bases not matched to a gene: 8. The CDR3 protein is CASSFSGQGTDEQFF. The CDR3 coding sequence is TGTGCCAGCAGCTTTTCGGGACAGGGTACGGATGAGCAGTTCTTC.

The chain employs TRBV7-8 and TRBJ1-5; possible D gene TRBD1, 6 bases. Trimming removed 1 base at V and 9 bases at J, with 13 bases between. CDR3 length equals 14 residues. In germline, CDR1 is SGHVS, CDR2 FQNEAQ. CDR3 nucleotides: TGTGCCAGCAGCTTAGGGACAGCCCGTGGGCCCCAGCATTTT. Translation: CASSLGTARGPQHF. The full variable domain, rest sourced from reference TRBV7-8 and TRBJ1-5, is GAGVSQSPRYKVAKRGQDVALRCDPISGHVSLFWYQQALGQGPEFLTYFQNEAQLDKSGLPSDRFFAERPEGSVSTLKIQRTQQEDSAVYLCASSLGTARGPQHFGDGTRLSIL.

V and J are TRBV7-2 and TRBJ1-1; the D gene is possibly TRBD1 (6 bases). V was clipped by 5 bases and J by 1 base, with 8 bases between them. Germline-derived CDR1 and CDR2 are SGHTA and FQGNSA. The CDR3 is made up of 13 amino acids. The CDR3 coding sequence is TGTGCCAGCAGCCGACAGGAGAACACTGAAGCTTTCTTT. Its protein product is CASSRQENTEAFF.

V gene TRBV6-5 combines with J gene TRBJ1-2, with 7 bases matching TRBD1. The CDR3 length is 14 residues. After removal of 6 bases from V and 2 bases from J, the junction contained 6 bases not matched to a gene. From germline, CDR1 is MNHEY and CDR2 SVGAGI. Here the CDR3 DNA reads TGTGCCAGCAGGAAATCGGACAGGAACTATGGCTACACCTTC. It translates to CASRKSDRNYGYTF.

The CDR3 sequence: CASHRGAADTQYF. The CDR3 region has the DNA TGTGCCAGCCACAGGGGCGCGGCAGATACGCAGTATTTT. V gene TRBV25-1 combines with J gene TRBJ2-3, with 7 bases aligning to TRBD1. This CDR3 has 13 amino acids. V lost 8 bases to trimming and J lost 4 bases; unmatched junction nucleotides: 6. Germline CDR1 MGHDK, CDR2 SYGVNS.